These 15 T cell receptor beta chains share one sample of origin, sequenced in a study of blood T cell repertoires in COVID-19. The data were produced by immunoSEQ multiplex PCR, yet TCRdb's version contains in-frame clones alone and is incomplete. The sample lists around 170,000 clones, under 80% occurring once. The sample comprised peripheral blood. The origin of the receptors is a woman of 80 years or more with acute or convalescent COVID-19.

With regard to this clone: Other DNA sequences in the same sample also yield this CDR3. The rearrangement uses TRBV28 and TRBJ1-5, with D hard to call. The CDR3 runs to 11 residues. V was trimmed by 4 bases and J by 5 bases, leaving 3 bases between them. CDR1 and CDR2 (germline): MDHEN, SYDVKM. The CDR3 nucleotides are TGTGCCAGCAGTTCATATCAGCCCCAGCATTTT. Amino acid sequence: CASSSYQPQHF.

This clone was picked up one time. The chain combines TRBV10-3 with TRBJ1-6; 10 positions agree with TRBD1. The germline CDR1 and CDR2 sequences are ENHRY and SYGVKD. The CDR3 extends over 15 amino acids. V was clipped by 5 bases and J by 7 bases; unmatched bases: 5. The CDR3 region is CAISTGQGENSPLHF. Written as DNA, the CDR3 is TGTGCCATCAGTACCGGACAGGGGGAAAATTCACCCCTCCACTTT.

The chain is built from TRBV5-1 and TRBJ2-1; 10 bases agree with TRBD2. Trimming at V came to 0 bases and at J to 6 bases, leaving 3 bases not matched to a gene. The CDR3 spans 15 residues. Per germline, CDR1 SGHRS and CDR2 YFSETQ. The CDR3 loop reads CASSLVSGRRNEQFF. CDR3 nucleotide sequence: TGCGCCAGCAGCTTGGTTAGCGGGAGGCGCAATGAGCAGTTCTTC.

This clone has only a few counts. In DNA form, the CDR3 reads TGCGCCAGCAGCCAAGTCGTTAATCAGCCCCAGCATTTT. Its translation: CASSQVVNQPQHF. The V and J genes are TRBV4-1 and TRBJ1-5, with unresolved D. V lost 1 base and J 4 bases, leaving 5 bases between the germline ends. There are 13 residues in the CDR3. CDR1 and CDR2 from the germline V gene are MGHRA and YSYEKL.

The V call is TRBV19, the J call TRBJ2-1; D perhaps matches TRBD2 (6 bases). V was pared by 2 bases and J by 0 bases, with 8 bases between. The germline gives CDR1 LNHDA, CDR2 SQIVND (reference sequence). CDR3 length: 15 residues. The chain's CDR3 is CASSIWGDSYNEQFF. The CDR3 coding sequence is TGTGCCAGTAGTATATGGGGGGACTCCTACAATGAGCAGTTCTTC.

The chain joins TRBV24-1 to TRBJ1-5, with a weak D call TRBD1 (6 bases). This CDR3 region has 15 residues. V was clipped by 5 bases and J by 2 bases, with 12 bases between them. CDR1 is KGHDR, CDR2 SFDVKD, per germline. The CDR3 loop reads CATSARGGGNQPQHF. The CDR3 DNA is TGTGCCACCAGTGCGCGCGGGGGCGGCAATCAGCCCCAGCATTTT.

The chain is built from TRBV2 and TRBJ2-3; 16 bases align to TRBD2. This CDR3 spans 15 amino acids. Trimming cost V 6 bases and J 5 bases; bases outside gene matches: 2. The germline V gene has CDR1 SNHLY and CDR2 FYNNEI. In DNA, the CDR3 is TGTGCCAGCAGCGGGACTAGCGGGAGGGGAGATACGCAGTATTTT. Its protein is CASSGTSGRGDTQYF.

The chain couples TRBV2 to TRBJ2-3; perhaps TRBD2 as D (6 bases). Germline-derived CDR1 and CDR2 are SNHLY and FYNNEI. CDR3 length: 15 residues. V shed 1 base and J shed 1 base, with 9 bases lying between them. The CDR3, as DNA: TGTGCCAGCAGTGAAGGAGGCGGGGGCACAGATACGCAGTATTTT. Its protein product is CASSEGGGGTDTQYF.

CDR3 amino acids: CASSPGFGNQPQHF. The CDR3 region has the DNA TGTGCCAGTTCCCCGGGGTTCGGCAATCAGCCCCAGCATTTT. This chain links TRBV19 with TRBJ1-5; no clear D. Germline assignment: CDR1 LNHDA and CDR2 SQIVND (reference sequence). V lost 8 bases and J lost 2, with 13 bases in between. The length of the CDR3 is 14 residues. Together with reference TRBV19 and TRBJ1-5, the CDR3 gives the full variable domain: DGGITQSPKYLFRKEGQNVTLSCEQNLNHDAMYWYRQDPGQGLRLIYYSQIVNDFQKGDIAEGYSVSREKKESFPLTVTSAQKNPTAFYLCASSPGFGNQPQHFGDGTRLSIL.

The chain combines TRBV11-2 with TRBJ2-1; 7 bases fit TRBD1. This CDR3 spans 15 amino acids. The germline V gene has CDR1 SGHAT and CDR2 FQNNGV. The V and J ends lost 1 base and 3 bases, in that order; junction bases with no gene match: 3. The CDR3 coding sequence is TGTGCCAGCAGCTTAGGGGGACAGAACTACAATGAGCAGTTCTTC. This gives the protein CASSLGGQNYNEQFF.

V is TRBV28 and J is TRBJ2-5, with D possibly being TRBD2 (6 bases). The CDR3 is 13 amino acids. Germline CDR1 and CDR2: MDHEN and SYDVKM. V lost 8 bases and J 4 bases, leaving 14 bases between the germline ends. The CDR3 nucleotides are TGTGCCAGCGGTAGCGGCCGGGGAGAGACCCAGTACTTC. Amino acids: CASGSGRGETQYF.

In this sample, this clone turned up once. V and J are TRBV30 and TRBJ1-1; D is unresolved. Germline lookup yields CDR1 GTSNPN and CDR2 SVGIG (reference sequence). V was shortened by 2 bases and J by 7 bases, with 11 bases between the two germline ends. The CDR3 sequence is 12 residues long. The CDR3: CAWSTTIGEAFF. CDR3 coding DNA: TGTGCCTGGAGTACCACGATCGGTGAAGCTTTCTTT.

The CDR3 sequence is CAISDRGEGDYGYTF. The CDR3 nucleotides are TGTGCCATCAGTGACCGCGGGGAGGGGGACTATGGCTACACCTTC. This chain links TRBV10-3 with TRBJ1-2; weak D call: TRBD1 (6 bases). Trimming cost V 3 bases and J 3 bases, with 14 bases left between them. The CDR3 consists of 15 residues. CDR1 ENHRY and CDR2 SYGVKD come from the germline V gene.

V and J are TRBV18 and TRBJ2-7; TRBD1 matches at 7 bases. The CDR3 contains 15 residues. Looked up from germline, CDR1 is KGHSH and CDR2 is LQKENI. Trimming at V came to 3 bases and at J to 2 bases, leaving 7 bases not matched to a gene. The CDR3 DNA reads TGTGCCAGCTCACCGGGGGCAGGGGGAACCTACGAGCAGTACTTC. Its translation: CASSPGAGGTYEQYF.

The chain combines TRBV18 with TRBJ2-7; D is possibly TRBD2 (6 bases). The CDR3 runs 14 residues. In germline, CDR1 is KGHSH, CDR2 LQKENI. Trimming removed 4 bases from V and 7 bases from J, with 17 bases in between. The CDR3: CASSLGRGGNEQYF. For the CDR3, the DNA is TGTGCCAGCTCACTGGGACGTGGGGGGAATGAGCAGTACTTC. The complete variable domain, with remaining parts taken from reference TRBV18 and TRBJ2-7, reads NAGVMQNPRHLVRRRGQEARLRCSPMKGHSHVYWYRQLPEEGLKFMVYLQKENIIDESGMPKERFSAEFPKEGPSILRIQQVVRGDSAAYFCASSLGRGGNEQYFGPGTRLTVT.